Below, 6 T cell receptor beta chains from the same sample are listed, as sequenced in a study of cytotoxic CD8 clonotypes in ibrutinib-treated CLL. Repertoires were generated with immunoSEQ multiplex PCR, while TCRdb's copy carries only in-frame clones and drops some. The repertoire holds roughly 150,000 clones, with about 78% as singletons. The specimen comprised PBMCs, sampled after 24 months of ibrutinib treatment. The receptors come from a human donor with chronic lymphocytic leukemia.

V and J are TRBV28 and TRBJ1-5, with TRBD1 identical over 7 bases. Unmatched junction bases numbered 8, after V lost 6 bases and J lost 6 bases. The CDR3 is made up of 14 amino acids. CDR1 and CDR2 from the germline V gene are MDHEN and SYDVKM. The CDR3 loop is CASRLGDRGQPQHF. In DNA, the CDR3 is TGTGCCAGCAGGCTAGGGGACAGAGGTCAGCCCCAGCATTTT.

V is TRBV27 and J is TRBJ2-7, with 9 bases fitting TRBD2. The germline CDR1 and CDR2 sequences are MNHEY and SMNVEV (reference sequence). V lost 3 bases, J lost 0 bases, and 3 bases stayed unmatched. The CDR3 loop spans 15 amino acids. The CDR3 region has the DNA TGTGCCAGCAGTTTTGGGACTAGCCTCTCCTACGAGCAGTACTTC. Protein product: CASSFGTSLSYEQYF.

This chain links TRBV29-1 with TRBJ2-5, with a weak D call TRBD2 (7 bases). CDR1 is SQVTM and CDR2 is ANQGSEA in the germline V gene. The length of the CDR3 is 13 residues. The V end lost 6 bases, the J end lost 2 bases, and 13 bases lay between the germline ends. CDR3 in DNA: TGCAGCGTGAGGGGGGGATGGCAAGAGACCCAGTACTTC. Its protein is CSVRGGWQETQYF.

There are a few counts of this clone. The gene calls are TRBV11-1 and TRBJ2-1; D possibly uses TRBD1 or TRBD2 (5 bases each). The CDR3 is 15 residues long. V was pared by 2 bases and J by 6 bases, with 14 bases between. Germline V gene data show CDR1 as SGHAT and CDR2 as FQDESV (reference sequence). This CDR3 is CASSLPTTRGNEQFF. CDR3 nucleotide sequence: TGTGCCAGCAGCTTACCGACAACTAGGGGCAATGAGCAGTTCTTC.

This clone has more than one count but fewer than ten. For the CDR3, the DNA is TGTGCCTGGAGTGTACTGGGGGAAGCTTTCTTT. Translated: CAWSVLGEAFF. This chain connects TRBV30 to TRBJ1-1; D gene unclear. The germline CDR1 and CDR2 sequences are GTSNPN and SVGIG (reference sequence). This CDR3 has 11 residues. V was pared by 0 bases and J by 8 bases, with 7 bases between.

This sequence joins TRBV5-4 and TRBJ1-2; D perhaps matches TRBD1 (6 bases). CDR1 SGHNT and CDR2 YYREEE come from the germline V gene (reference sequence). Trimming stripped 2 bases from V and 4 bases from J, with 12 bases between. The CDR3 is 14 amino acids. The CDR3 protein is CASSFKDSPYGYTF. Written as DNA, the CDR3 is TGTGCCAGCAGCTTCAAGGACAGTCCCTATGGCTACACCTTC.